The table lists the clone carrying this TCR beta chain with a count of one. Its target is not known. V trimming: 7 bases; J trimming: 5 bases; junction bases outside the gene matches: 14. Germline V gene sequence: CDR1 LNHDA, CDR2 SQIVND (reference sequence). This CDR3 has 16 residues. The data are from a study of immune cell composition in non-small cell lung cancer. Study-wide points: No significant correlation existed between pack-years smoked and tumour clonality. Clones >0.5% enriched in tumour were rarer in adenocarcinoma (around 35%) than squamous (around 75%). Top 10 clone scores and clonality were higher in squamous than adenocarcinoma.

TCRdb's copy holds only in-frame clones and misses some; the assay was immunoSEQ multiplex PCR. The repertoire holds thousands of clones, about four fifths seen once, with around 7% in the top ten. The chain has TRBV19 and TRBJ1-2; TRBD1 aligns across 9 bases. The sample taken for sequencing was lung tumor tissue. The clonotype was recovered from a human donor with non-small cell lung cancer. The CDR3 coding sequence is TGTGCCAGTACCGACCCGGGACAGGGTTATTCTTATGGCTACACCTTC. It is translated as CASTDPGQGYSYGYTF.